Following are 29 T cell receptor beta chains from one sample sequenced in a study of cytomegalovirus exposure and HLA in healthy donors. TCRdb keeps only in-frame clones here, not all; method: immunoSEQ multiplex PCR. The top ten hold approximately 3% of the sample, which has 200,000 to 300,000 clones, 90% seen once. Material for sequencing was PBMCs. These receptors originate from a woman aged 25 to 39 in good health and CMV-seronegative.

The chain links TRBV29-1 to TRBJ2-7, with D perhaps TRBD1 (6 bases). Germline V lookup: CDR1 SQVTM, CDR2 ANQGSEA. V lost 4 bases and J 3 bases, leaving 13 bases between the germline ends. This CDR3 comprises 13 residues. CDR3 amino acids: CSVGLRTVYEQYF. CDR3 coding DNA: TGCAGCGTTGGCCTCCGGACAGTCTACGAGCAGTACTTC.

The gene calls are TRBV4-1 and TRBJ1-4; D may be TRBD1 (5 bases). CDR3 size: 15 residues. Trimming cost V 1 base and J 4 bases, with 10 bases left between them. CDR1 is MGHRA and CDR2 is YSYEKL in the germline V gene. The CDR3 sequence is CASSQVGGFNEKLFF. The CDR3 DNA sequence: TGCGCCAGCAGCCAAGTCGGGGGATTTAATGAAAAACTGTTTTTT.

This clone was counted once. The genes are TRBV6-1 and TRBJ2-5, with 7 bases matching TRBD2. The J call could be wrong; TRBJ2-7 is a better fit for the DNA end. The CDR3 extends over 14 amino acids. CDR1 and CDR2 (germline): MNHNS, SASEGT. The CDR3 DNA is TGTGCCAGCAGTCCGAGCGGGGAGGCCTACGAGCAGTACTTC. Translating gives CASSPSGEAYEQYF.

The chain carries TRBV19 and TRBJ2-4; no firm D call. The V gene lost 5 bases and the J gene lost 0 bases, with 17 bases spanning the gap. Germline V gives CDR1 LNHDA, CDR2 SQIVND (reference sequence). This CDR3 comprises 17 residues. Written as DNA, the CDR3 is TGTGCCAGTAGTCCAGAGACCGGGTCCTTAGCCAAAAACATTCAGTACTTC. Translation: CASSPETGSLAKNIQYF.

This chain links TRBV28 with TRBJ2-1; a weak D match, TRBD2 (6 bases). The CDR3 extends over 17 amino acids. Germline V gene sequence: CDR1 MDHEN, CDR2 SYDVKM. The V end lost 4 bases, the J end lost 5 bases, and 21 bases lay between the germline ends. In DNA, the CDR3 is TGTGCCAGCAGTTCCTTGAATAGACTAGTCTACAACAATGAGCAGTTCTTC. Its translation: CASSSLNRLVYNNEQFF.

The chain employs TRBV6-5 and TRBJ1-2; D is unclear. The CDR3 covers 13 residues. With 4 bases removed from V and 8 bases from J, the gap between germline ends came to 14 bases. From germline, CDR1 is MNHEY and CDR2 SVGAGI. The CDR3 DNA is TGTGCCAGCAGTTCGGGCCAAAAGGAAGGCTACACCTTC. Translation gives CASSSGQKEGYTF.

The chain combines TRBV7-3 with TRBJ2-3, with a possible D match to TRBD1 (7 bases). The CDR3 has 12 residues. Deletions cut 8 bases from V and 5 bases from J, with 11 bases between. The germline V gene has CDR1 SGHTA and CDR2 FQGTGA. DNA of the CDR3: TGTGCCAGCGGGCAGGGGGGAGATACGCAGTATTTT. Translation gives CASGQGGDTQYF.

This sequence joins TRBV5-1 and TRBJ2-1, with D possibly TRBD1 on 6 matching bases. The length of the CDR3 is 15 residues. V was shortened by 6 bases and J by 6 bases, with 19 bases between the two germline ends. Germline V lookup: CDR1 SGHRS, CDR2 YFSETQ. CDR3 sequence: CASKPQGLVSNEQFF. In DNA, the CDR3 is TGCGCCAGCAAACCACAGGGTTTGGTGAGCAATGAGCAGTTCTTC. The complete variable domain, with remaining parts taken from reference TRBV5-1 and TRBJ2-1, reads KAGVTQTPRYLIKTRGQQVTLSCSPISGHRSVSWYQQTPGQGLQFLFEYFSETQRNKGNFPGRFSGRQFSNSRSEMNVSTLELGDSALYLCASKPQGLVSNEQFFGPGTRLTVL.

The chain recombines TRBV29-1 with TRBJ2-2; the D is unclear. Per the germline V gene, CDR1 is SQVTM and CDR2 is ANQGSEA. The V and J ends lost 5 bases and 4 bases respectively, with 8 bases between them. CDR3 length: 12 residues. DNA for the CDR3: TGCAGCGTTCCTACAAGCACCGGGGAGCTGTTTTTT. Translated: CSVPTSTGELFF.

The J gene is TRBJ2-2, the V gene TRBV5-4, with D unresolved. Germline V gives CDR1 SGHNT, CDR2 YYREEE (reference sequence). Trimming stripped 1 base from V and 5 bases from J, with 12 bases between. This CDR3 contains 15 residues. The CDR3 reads CASSLNPPGTGELFF. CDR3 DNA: TGTGCCAGCAGCTTGAACCCACCGGGTACCGGGGAGCTGTTTTTT.

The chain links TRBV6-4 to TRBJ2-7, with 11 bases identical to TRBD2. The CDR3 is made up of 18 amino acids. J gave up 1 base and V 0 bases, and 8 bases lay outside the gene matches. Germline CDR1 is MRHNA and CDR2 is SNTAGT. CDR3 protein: CASSDSKSRLAGSYEQYF. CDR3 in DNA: TGTGCCAGCAGTGACTCGAAGTCGAGACTAGCGGGATCCTACGAGCAGTACTTC.

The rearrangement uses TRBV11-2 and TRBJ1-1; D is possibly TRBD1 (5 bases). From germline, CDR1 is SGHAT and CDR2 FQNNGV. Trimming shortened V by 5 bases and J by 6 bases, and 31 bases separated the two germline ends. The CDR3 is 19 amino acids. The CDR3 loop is CASSHLGFSGANYPSEAFF. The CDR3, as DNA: TGTGCCAGCAGCCATTTAGGGTTTAGTGGGGCAAATTATCCCTCTGAAGCTTTCTTT.

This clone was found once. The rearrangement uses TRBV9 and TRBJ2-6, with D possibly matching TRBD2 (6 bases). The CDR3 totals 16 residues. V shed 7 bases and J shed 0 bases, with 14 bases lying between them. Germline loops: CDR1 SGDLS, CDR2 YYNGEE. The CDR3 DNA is TGTGCCAGCCAACGGCGGGACCACTCTGGGGCCAACGTCCTGACTTTC. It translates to CASQRRDHSGANVLTF. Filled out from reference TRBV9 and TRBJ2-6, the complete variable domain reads DSGVTQTPKHLITATGQRVTLRCSPRSGDLSVYWYQQSLDQGLQFLIQYYNGEERAKGNILERFSAQQFPDLHSELNLSSLELGDSALYFCASQRRDHSGANVLTFGAGSRLTVL.

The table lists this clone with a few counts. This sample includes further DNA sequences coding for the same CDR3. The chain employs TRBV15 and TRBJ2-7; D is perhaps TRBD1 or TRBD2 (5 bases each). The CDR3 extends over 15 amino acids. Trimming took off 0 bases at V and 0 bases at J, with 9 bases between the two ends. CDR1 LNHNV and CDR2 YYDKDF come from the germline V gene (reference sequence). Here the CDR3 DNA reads TGTGCCACCAGCAGAGATCGGGGCGGCTCCTACGAGCAGTACTTC. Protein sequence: CATSRDRGGSYEQYF.

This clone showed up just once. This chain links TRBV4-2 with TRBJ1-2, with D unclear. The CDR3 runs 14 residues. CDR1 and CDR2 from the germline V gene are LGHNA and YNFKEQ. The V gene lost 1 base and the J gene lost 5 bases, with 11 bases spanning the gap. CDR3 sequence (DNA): TGTGCCAGCAGCCAAGCAGGATCAGATTATGGCTACACCTTC. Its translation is CASSQAGSDYGYTF.

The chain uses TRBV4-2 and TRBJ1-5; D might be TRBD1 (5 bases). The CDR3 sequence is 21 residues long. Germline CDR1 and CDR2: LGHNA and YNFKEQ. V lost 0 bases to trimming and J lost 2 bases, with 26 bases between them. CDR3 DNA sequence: TGTGCCAGCAGCCAAGATCCGATGGGGGTGGAAGGTTTTATGGGCAATCAGCCCCAGCATTTT. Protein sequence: CASSQDPMGVEGFMGNQPQHF.

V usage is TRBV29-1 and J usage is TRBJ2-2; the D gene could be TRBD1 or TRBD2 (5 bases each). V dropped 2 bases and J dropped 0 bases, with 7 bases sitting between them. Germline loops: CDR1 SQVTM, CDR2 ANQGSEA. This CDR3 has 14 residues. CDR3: CSVEQGANTGELFF. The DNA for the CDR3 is TGCAGCGTTGAACAGGGAGCGAACACCGGGGAGCTGTTTTTT.

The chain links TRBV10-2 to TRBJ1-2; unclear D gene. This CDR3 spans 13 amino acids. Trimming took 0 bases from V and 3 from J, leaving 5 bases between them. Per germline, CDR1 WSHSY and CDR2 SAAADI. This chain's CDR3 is CASSESGDYGYTF. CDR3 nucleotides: TGCGCCAGCAGTGAGTCGGGAGACTATGGCTACACCTTC.

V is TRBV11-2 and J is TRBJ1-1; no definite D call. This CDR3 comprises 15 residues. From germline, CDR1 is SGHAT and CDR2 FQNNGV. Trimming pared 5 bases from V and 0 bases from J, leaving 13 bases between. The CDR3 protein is CASSPLSPMNTEAFF. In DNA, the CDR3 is TGTGCCAGCAGCCCGCTCTCCCCCATGAACACTGAAGCTTTCTTT.

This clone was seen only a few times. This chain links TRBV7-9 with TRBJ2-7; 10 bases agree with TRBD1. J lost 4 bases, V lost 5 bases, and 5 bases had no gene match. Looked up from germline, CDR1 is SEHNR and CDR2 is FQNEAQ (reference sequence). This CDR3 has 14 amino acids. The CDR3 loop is CASSPGQGMYEQYF. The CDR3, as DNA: TGTGCCAGCAGCCCGGGACAGGGGATGTACGAGCAGTACTTC.

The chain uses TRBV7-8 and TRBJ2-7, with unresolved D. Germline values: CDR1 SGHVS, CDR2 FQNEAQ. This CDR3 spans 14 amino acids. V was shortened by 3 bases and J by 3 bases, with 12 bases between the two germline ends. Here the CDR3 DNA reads TGTGCCAGCAGCTTGAACGAACTATTCTACGAGCAGTACTTC. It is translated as CASSLNELFYEQYF.

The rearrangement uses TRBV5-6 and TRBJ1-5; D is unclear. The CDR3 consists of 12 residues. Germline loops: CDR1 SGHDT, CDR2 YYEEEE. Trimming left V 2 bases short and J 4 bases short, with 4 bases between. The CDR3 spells CASSFGNQPQHF. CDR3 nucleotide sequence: TGTGCCAGCAGCTTTGGTAATCAGCCCCAGCATTTT. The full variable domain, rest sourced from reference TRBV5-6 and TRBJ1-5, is DAGVTQSPTHLIKTRGQQVTLRCSPKSGHDTVSWYQQALGQGPQFIFQYYEEEERQRGNFPDRFSGHQFPNYSSELNVNALLLGDSALYLCASSFGNQPQHFGDGTRLSIL.

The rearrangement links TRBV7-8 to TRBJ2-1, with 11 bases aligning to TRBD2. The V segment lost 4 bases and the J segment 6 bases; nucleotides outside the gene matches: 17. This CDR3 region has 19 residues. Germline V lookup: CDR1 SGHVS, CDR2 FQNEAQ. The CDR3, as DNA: TGTGCCAGCAGCTCGAGACTAGCGGGAACTCAATCCCCCTCCAATGAGCAGTTCTTC. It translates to CASSSRLAGTQSPSNEQFF.

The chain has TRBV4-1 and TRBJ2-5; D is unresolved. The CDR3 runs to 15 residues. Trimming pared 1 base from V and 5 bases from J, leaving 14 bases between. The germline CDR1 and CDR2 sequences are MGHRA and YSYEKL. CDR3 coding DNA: TGCGCCAGCAGCCAAGTCTATCGGGCCGGGGAGACCCAGTACTTC. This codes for CASSQVYRAGETQYF.

CDR3 loop: CASSLERDGVYNEQFF. As DNA, the CDR3 is TGTGCCAGCAGTTTAGAAAGGGATGGTGTCTACAATGAGCAGTTCTTC. The J gene is TRBJ2-1, the V gene TRBV27; D gene uncertain. V was cut by 2 bases and J by 3 bases, with 14 bases left in between. The germline CDR1 and CDR2 sequences are MNHEY and SMNVEV (reference sequence). The CDR3 has 16 residues.

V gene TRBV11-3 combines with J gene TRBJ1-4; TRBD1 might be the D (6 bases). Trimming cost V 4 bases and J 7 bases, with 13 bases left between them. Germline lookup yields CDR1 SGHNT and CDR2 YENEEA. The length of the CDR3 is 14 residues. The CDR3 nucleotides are TGTGCCAGCAGCTCCCCGGGACAAGGTGAAAAACTGTTTTTT. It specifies CASSSPGQGEKLFF.

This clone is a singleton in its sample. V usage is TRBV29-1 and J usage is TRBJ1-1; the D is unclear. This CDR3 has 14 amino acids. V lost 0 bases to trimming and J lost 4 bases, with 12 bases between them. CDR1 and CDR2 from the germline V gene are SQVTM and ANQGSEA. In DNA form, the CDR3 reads TGCAGCGTTGAAGATCTGAATGGGAGCACTGAAGCTTTCTTT. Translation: CSVEDLNGSTEAFF.

The CDR3 sequence: CASSQAGADYEQYF. For the CDR3, the DNA is TGTGCCAGTAGTCAGGCGGGAGCGGACTACGAGCAGTACTTC. The chain recombines TRBV19 with TRBJ2-7, with 7 bases identical to TRBD2. CDR3 size: 14 residues. The trim removed 5 bases at V and 3 bases at J, leaving 7 bases unmatched. In germline, CDR1 is LNHDA, CDR2 SQIVND (reference sequence).

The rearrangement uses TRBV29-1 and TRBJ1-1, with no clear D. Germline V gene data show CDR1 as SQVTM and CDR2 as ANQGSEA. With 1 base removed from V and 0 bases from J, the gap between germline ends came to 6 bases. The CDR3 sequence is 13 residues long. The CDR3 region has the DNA TGCAGCGTTGAAGCTGGAGTGAACACTGAAGCTTTCTTT. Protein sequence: CSVEAGVNTEAFF.